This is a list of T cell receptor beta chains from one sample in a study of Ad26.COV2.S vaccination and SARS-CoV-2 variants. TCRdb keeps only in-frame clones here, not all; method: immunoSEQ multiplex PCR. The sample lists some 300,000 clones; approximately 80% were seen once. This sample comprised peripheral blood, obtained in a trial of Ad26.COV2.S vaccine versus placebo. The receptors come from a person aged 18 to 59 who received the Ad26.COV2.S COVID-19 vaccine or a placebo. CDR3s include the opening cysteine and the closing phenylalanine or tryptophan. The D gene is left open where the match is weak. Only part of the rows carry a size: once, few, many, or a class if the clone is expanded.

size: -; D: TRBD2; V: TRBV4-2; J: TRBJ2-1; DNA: TGTGCCAGCAGCCAAGTTTTCACTCGGGGAGGGTGGAATGAGCAGTTCTTC; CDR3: CASSQVFTRGGWNEQFF
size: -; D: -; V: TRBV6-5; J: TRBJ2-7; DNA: TGTGCCAGCAGCGAGCTTCTCAACTCCTACGAGCAGTACTTC; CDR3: CASSELLNSYEQYF
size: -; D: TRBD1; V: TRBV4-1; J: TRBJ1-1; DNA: TGCGCCAGCAGCCAGTTAACCGGGACAGGGGGGGAAAGGACTGAAGCTTTCTTT; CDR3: CASSQLTGTGGERTEAFF
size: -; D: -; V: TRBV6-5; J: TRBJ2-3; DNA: TGTGCCAGCACTACGGTGGACCGGGTTGCTCAGTATTTT; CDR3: CASTTVDRVAQYF
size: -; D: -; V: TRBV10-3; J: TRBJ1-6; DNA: TGTGCCACCAGGGACCGTAATTCACCCCTCCACTTT; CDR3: CATRDRNSPLHF
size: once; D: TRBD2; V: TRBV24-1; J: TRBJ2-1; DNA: TGTGCCACCAGTGATACAGCGGGGGGCGGTTACAATGAGCAGTTCTTC; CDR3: CATSDTAGGGYNEQFF
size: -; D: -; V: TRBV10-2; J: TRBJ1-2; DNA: TGCGCCAGCGGGGAAGCCGGGGCAACCAGTGGCTACACCTTC; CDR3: CASGEAGATSGYTF
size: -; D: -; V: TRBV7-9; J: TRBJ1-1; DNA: TGTGCCAGCAGCATCGATACAGGTGAAGCTTTCTTT; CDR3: CASSIDTGEAFF
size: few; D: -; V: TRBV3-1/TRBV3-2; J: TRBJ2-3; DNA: TGTGCCAGCAGCCAAGATATGACCCTCTCGAGAACGCAGTATTTT; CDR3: CASSQDMTLSRTQYF
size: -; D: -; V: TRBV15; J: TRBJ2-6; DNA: TGTGCCACCAGCAGAGGAGGACAGTTTATGTCTGGGGCCAACGTCCTGACTTTC; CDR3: CATSRGGQFMSGANVLTF
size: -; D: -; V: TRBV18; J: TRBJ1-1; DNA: TGTGCCAGCTCACCACTACAGCTCACGGCCAGTACTGAAGCTTTCTTT; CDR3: CASSPLQLTASTEAFF
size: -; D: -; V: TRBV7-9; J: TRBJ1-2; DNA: TGTGCCAGCAGCTTGGCCGGGTCCCACTCTAACTATGGCTACACCTTC; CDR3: CASSLAGSHSNYGYTF
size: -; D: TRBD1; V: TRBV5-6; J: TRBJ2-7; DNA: TGTGCCAGCAGCCCCCTTCCGGGGACAGGGGCCTACGAGCAGTACTTC; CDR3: CASSPLPGTGAYEQYF
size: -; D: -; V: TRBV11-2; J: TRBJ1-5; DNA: TGTGCCAGCAGCTTAATGGTCAATCAGCCCCAGCATTTT; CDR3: CASSLMVNQPQHF
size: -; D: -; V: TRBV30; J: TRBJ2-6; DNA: TGTGCCGGAGACAGTTCTGGGGCCAACGTCCTGACTTTC; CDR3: CAGDSSGANVLTF
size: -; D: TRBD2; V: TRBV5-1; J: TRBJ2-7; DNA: TGCGCCAGCAGCCCCCTGGGGGGGGAAAGCTACGAGCAGTACTTC; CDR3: CASSPLGGESYEQYF
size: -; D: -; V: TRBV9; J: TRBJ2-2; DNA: TGTGCCAGCAGCGTAGCTACGGGACGGTCCACCGGGGAGCTGTTTTTT; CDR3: CASSVATGRSTGELFF
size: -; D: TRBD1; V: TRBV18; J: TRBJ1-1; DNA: TGTGCCAGCTCAATCGGGACAGGGGGCACTGAAGCTTTCTTT; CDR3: CASSIGTGGTEAFF
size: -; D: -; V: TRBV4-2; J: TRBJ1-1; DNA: TGTGCCAGCAGCCAAGTTCCGGCTAGGAACACTGAAGCTTTCTTT; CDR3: CASSQVPARNTEAFF
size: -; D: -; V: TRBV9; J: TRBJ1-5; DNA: TGTGCCAGCAGTAAAAACCCTTACGGCAATCAGCCCCAGCATTTT; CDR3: CASSKNPYGNQPQHF
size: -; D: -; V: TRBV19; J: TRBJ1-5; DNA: TGTGCCAGTAGTATAGTCCCAGGCGCTGATATCCCGCCCCAGCATTTT; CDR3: CASSIVPGADIPPQHF
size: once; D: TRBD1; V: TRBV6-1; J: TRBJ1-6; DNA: TGTGCCAGCAGCTCGACAGGGAATAATTCACCCCTCCACTTT; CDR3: CASSSTGNNSPLHF
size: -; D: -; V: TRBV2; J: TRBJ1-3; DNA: TGTGCCAGTACGGACATCGTATTCTCTGGAAACACCATATATTTT; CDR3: CASTDIVFSGNTIYF
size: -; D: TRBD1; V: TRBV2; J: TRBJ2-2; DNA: TGTGCCAGCAGTGGGCCAGGGGGCGCGAACACCGGGGAGCTGTTTTTT; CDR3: CASSGPGGANTGELFF
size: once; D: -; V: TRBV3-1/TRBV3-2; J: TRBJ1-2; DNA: TGTGCCAGCAGCCGAAAGGGCGGGGGGTTCGGCTATGGCTACACCTTC; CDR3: CASSRKGGGFGYGYTF
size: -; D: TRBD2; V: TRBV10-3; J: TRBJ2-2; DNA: TGTGCCATCAGTGGCGGGGGAAACACCGGGGAGCTGTTTTTT; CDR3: CAISGGGNTGELFF
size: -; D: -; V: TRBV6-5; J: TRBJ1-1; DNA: TGTGCCAGCAGTCACTCCGGGGCGGTCCCTGAAGCTTTCTTT; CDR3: CASSHSGAVPEAFF
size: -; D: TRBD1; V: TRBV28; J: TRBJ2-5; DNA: TGTGCCAGCAGTCAAGGGACAGGGTTGTTTGGGGAGACCCAGTACTTC; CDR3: CASSQGTGLFGETQYF
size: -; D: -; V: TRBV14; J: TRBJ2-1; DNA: TGTGCCAGCAGCAACAGTTACAATGAGCAGTTCTTC; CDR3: CASSNSYNEQFF
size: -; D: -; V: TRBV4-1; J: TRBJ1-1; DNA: TGCGCCAGCAGCCAAGTGAAATCGGCGACTGAAGCTTTCTTT; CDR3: CASSQVKSATEAFF
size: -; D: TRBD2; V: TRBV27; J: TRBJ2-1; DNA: TGTGCCAGCAGTTTCAGGACTAGCGGGGGTTTCAATGAGCAGTTCTTC; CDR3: CASSFRTSGGFNEQFF
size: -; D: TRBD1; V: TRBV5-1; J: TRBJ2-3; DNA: TGCGCCAGCAGCTCACAGGGGTGGGACACAGATACGCAGTATTTT; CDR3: CASSSQGWDTDTQYF
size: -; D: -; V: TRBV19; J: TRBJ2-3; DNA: TGTGCCAGTAGTCCCGGGACAAGGGCCAGTCAGGATACGCAGTATTTT; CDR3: CASSPGTRASQDTQYF
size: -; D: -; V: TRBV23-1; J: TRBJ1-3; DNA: TGCGCCAGCAATTTGACAGGCTCTGGAAACACCATATATTTT; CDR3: CASNLTGSGNTIYF
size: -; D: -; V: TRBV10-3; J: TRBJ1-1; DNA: TGTGCCATCAGTGACCAACGGGAAACTGAAGCTTTCTTT; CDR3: CAISDQRETEAFF
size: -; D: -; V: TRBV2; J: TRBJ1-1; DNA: TGTGCCAGCAGTGGACAAGGGAACACTGAAGCTTTCTTT; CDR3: CASSGQGNTEAFF
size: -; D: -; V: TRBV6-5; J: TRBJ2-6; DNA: TGTGCCAGCAGCCTAGTACGTACGTTGGCCAACGTCCTGACTTTC; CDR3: CASSLVRTLANVLTF
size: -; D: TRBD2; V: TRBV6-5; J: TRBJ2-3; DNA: TGTGCCAGCACCCGAGCGGGGCACACAGATACGCAGTATTTT; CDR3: CASTRAGHTDTQYF
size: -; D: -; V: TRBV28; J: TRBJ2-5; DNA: TGTGCCAGCAGTGTCTCGGAGACCCAGTACTTC; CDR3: CASSVSETQYF
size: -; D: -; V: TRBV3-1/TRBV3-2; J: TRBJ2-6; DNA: TGTGCCAGCAGCCAAGTGAGGGATGGGGCCAACGTCCTGACTTTC; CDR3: CASSQVRDGANVLTF
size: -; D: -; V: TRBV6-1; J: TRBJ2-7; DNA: TGTGCCAGCAGTGAATTCCAGATCTTGAGCGAGCAGTACTTC; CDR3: CASSEFQILSEQYF
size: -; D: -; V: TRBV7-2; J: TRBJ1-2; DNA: TGTGCCAGCAGCTTACCAGCGATTAACAGCTACACCTTC; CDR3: CASSLPAINSYTF
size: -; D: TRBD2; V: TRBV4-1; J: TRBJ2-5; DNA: TGCGCCAGCAGCCAACTTTTCATGGGAGGGAAGACCCAGTACTTC; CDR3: CASSQLFMGGKTQYF
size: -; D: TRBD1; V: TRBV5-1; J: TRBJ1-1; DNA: TGCGCCAGCAGCTTGGAATACAGGGGGCGCGTTGGGAACACTGAAGCTTTCTTT; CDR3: CASSLEYRGRVGNTEAFF
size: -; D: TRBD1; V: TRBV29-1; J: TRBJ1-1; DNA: TGCAGCGCGAGGGGGCCGAACACTGAAGCTTTCTTT; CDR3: CSARGPNTEAFF
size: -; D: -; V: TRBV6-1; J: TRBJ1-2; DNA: TGTGCCAGCAGTGAAAATGACAGCCAAGGAGGCTACACCTTC; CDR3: CASSENDSQGGYTF
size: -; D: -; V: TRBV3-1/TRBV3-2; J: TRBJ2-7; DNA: TGTGCCAGCAGCCAAGGGGCCTCTGAGCAGTACTTC; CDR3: CASSQGASEQYF
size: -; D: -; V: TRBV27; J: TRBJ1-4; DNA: TGTGCCAGCAGTTTATCAAACGGTGCGGTGCAAGGAAAACTGTTTTTT; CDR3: CASSLSNGAVQGKLFF
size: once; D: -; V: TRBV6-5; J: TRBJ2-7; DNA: TGTGCCAGCAGTCTGTCCGGGACCCTCTCCGAGCAGTACTTC; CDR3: CASSLSGTLSEQYF
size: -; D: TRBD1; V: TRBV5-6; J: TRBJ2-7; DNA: TGTGCCAGCAGGGCTATGGGTGGGGACAGAGCCTACGAGCAGTACTTC; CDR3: CASRAMGGDRAYEQYF
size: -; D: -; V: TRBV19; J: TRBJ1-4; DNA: TGTGCCAGTAGTGACACACCGGGATCGAATGAAAAACTGTTTTTT; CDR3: CASSDTPGSNEKLFF
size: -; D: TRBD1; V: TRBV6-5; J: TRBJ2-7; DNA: TGTGCCAGCAGTTACCGGGCAGGGGGCTACGAGCAGTACTTC; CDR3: CASSYRAGGYEQYF
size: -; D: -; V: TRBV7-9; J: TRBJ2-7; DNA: TGTGCCAGCAGCCCAAAGGACAGAAACTACGAGCAGTACTTC; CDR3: CASSPKDRNYEQYF